The rows below give T cell receptor beta chains drawn from one sample of a study of beta chain features in type 1 diabetes. TCRdb keeps only in-frame clones here, not all; method: immunoSEQ multiplex PCR. The repertoire holds 200,000 to 250,000 clones, 7.5% to 10% seen once, with 0.034% in the top ten. The specimen was naive CD4+ T cells from blood. Receptors were obtained from a woman between 18 and 30 years old in good health. CDR3s include the opening cysteine and the closing phenylalanine or tryptophan. The order of the fields is J gene, clone size, V gene, CDR3 protein. Only some rows state a clone size, as once, few, many or a class for expanded clones.

TRBJ2-2 | NA | TRBV28 | CASSLQGAGELFF
TRBJ2-5 | NA | TRBV7-9 | CASSFPGSGTVETQYF
TRBJ2-3 | few | TRBV29-1 | CSAIAGDGDTQYF
TRBJ2-1 | few | TRBV5-1 | CASSSFPTGNMPFF
TRBJ2-1 | NA | TRBV18 | CASSPPLGSGRSSYNEQFF
TRBJ2-7 | few | TRBV9 | CASSVEGQGIHEQYF
TRBJ1-2 | NA | TRBV6-5 | CASIPYGGGNGYTF
TRBJ1-2 | NA | TRBV18 | CASSPVDGNYGYTF
TRBJ1-2 | NA | TRBV29-1 | CSVVGGAADGYTF
TRBJ2-7 | few | TRBV7-9 | CASSWTSGGTSSYEQYF
TRBJ2-5 | few | TRBV7-7 | CASSLVAGQYQETQYF
TRBJ1-3 | few | TRBV5-1 | CASSATGDSGNTIYF
TRBJ1-2 | NA | TRBV18 | CASSPGTGGQRNGYTF
TRBJ2-1 | few | TRBV10-3 | CAISGLAGYNEQFF
TRBJ1-1 | NA | TRBV5-1 | CASSLALGENTEAFF
TRBJ2-7 | NA | TRBV4-1 | CASSQEPGTRYYEQYF
TRBJ1-5 | few | TRBV18 | CASSRPGGNQPQHF
TRBJ2-7 | NA | TRBV18 | CASSPPSETYEQYF
TRBJ1-3 | few | TRBV7-2 | CASRETGSSGNTIYF
TRBJ2-7 | few | TRBV13 | CASSESPGTSGRHEQYF
TRBJ1-1 | NA | TRBV5-1 | CASSLARGRVEAFF
TRBJ1-5 | NA | TRBV6-5 | CASSYGTGGQPQHF
TRBJ2-6 | many | TRBV29-1 | CSVSPGQSSGANVLTF
TRBJ2-4 | NA | TRBV11-2 | CASSSYQGTSGRARNIQYF
TRBJ1-2 | few | TRBV5-1 | CASSLAWQGARGYTF
TRBJ2-1 | few | TRBV27 | CASSAPGTSGFGEQFF
TRBJ1-2 | NA | TRBV2 | CASRRTGGPSTNGYTF
TRBJ2-1 | few | TRBV11-2 | CASSFVRQVEAEQFF
TRBJ2-6 | few | TRBV6-5 | CASTIRSGANVLTF
TRBJ2-1 | NA | TRBV19 | CASSTVSYNEQFF
TRBJ2-5 | NA | TRBV7-6 | CATMGGGRETQYF
TRBJ2-2 | NA | TRBV30 | CAWSSGREGTGELFF
TRBJ2-1 | NA | TRBV29-1 | CSSHRSSGVSNEQFF
TRBJ1-1 | NA | TRBV5-1 | CASSLYLPMNTEAFF
TRBJ2-7 | NA | TRBV11-2 | CASSPRDRGRGGYEQYF
TRBJ2-7 | NA | TRBV9 | CASSTPKGLAGEQYF
TRBJ2-1 | NA | TRBV4-2 | CASSPRDSNNEQFF
TRBJ1-2 | few | TRBV11-1 | CASSQTTTGYTF
TRBJ2-7 | once | TRBV18 | CASSLAGGPGEQYF
TRBJ2-1 | few | TRBV6-1 | CASSSGASSYNEQFF